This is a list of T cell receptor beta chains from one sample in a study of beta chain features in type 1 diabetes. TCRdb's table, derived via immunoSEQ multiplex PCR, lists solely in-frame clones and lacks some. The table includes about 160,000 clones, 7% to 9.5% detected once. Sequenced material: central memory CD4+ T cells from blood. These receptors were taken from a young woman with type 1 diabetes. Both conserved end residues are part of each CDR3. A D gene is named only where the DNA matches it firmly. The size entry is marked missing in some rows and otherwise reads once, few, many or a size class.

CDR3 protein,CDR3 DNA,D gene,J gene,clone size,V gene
CSVKLAGGDEQYF,TGCAGCGTTAAACTAGCGGGAGGGGACGAGCAGTACTTC,TRBD2,TRBJ2-7,few,TRBV29-1
CASSLTSGHQETQYF,TGCGCCAGCAGCCTGACTAGCGGGCACCAAGAGACCCAGTACTTC,TRBD2,TRBJ2-5,NA,TRBV10-2
CASSPDRLSTDTQYF,TGTGCCAGCAGCCCGGACAGGCTAAGCACAGATACGCAGTATTTT,TRBD1,TRBJ2-3,NA,TRBV7-2
CASSQGQILNTEAFF,TGTGCCAGCAGTCAGGGGCAGATACTGAACACTGAAGCTTTCTTT,NA,TRBJ1-1,NA,TRBV28
CASSLSGHAYEQYF,TGTGCCAGCAGCCTCTCCGGTCATGCCTACGAGCAGTACTTC,NA,TRBJ2-7,few,TRBV27
CSVEWVQLNYGYTF,TGCAGCGTTGAATGGGTACAGCTCAACTATGGCTACACCTTC,NA,TRBJ1-2,few,TRBV29-1
CASSEVRTALYGYTF,TGTGCCAGCAGTGAAGTTCGGACAGCTTTATATGGCTACACCTTC,NA,TRBJ1-2,NA,TRBV2
CASSSQQGRRHTEAFF,TGTGCCAGCAGTTCCCAACAGGGGCGGCGGCACACTGAAGCTTTCTTT,TRBD1,TRBJ1-1,NA,TRBV28
CAWSVLGTAFLSGGEQYF,TGTGCCTGGAGTGTACTCGGGACAGCATTCCTCTCGGGCGGCGAGCAGTACTTC,TRBD1,TRBJ2-7,NA,TRBV30
CATKGLAINEQFF,TGTGCCACCAAGGGGCTAGCGATCAATGAGCAGTTCTTC,NA,TRBJ2-1,NA,TRBV6-6
CASSVTSSTDTQYF,TGTGCCAGCAGCGTCACATCTAGCACAGATACGCAGTATTTT,NA,TRBJ2-3,few,TRBV7-9
CASSELEQGEKLFF,TGTGCCAGCAGCGAATTGGAGCAGGGTGAAAAACTGTTTTTT,NA,TRBJ1-4,few,TRBV9